The 26 T cell receptor beta chains presented below share a single source sample, sequenced in a study of cytomegalovirus exposure and HLA in healthy donors. With 60 Vbeta and 13 Jbeta primers, the PCR was carried out. TCRdb's table, derived via immunoSEQ multiplex PCR, lists solely in-frame clones and lacks some. The sample records more than 95,000 clones, roughly three quarters being singletons. Sequenced input: PBMCs. Receptors originate from a woman between 18 and 30 years old in good health and CMV-seropositive.

This clone came up a few times. CDR3 nucleotides: TGTGCCAGTAGTAGGTCCGGACTAGCGGCCTACGAGCAGTACTTC. Protein product: CASSRSGLAAYEQYF. The chain links TRBV19 to TRBJ2-7, with 10 bases matching TRBD2. With V trimmed by 4 bases and J by 2 bases, 5 bases remained unmatched. The CDR3 runs to 15 residues. From germline, CDR1 is LNHDA and CDR2 SQIVND (reference sequence).

The CDR3 DNA reads as TGTGCCATCAGTGAGCCCCCGACTAGCGGGGACTACGAGCAGTACTTC. Translation gives CAISEPPTSGDYEQYF. The chain employs TRBV10-3 and TRBJ2-7; 11 nucleotides agree with TRBD2. The J segment lost 3 bases and the V segment lost 2 bases, leaving 6 bases of the junction unmatched. The CDR3 totals 16 residues. The V gene's germline CDR1 is ENHRY and CDR2 SYGVKD.

This clone has a handful of counts. The rearrangement uses TRBV7-2 and TRBJ1-3, with TRBD1 matching over 7 bases. Looked up from germline, CDR1 is SGHTA and CDR2 is FQGNSA. The V gene end was trimmed by 1 base and the J gene end by 3 bases; junction bases not matched to a gene: 9. The CDR3 consists of 17 residues. The CDR3 DNA follows: TGTGCCAGCAGCTTAGTGGCGGGCAGGGGGAGTGGAAACACCATATATTTT. The encoded protein is CASSLVAGRGSGNTIYF. The entire variable domain, with the rest obtained from reference TRBV7-2 and TRBJ1-3, is as follows: GAGVSQSPSNKVTEKGKDVELRCDPISGHTALYWYRQSLGQGLEFLIYFQGNSAPDKSGLPSDRFSAERTGGSVSTLTIQRTQQEDSAVYLCASSLVAGRGSGNTIYFGEGSWLTVV.

This chain joins TRBV6-1 and TRBJ2-7, with D maybe TRBD1 (5 bases). The CDR3 covers 15 residues. The V end was cut by 3 bases, the J end by 7 bases, with 19 bases between. Germline V gives CDR1 MNHNS, CDR2 SASEGT. CDR3 in DNA: TGTGCCAGCAGTGACAGGGCAGTTTGGGCCTGGGAGCAGTACTTC. Translation gives CASSDRAVWAWEQYF.

V gene TRBV11-3 combines with J gene TRBJ1-1; D possibly corresponds to TRBD1 (6 bases). V lost 2 bases and J 5 bases, leaving 12 bases between the germline ends. There are 14 residues in the CDR3. Germline CDR1 is SGHNT and CDR2 is YENEEA. This chain's CDR3 is CASSLRGGTTEAFF. For the CDR3, the DNA is TGTGCCAGCAGCTTAAGGGGGGGGACGACTGAAGCTTTCTTT.

Points on this clone: The junction does not match germline at one end; this may be a read error. The chain is built from TRBV7-7 and TRBJ2-5, with D maybe TRBD1 (5 bases). This CDR3 spans 16 amino acids. Germline lookup yields CDR1 SSHAT and CDR2 FNYEAQ (reference sequence). The CDR3 sequence: CASSLGPGRTQETQYF. The CDR3 DNA is TGTGCTAGCAGCTTAGGACCAGGGCGAACCCAAGAGACCCAGTACTTC. The variable domain in full, with the rest retrieved from reference TRBV7-7 and TRBJ2-5, is GAGVSQSPRYKVTKRGQDVTLRCDPISSHATLYWYQQALGQGPEFLTYFNYEAQPDKSGLPSDRFSAERPEGSISTLTIQRTEQRDSAMYRCASSLGPGRTQETQYFGPGTRLLVL.

The chain uses TRBV6-5 and TRBJ1-1; the D gene is possibly TRBD1 (5 bases). Germline values: CDR1 MNHEY, CDR2 SVGAGI. This CDR3 contains 12 residues. The germline V and J ends were trimmed by 7 bases and 7 bases, with 13 bases remaining between them. CDR3 sequence (DNA): TGTGCCAGCATCGGGACTGTGGATGAAGCTTTCTTT. Translation: CASIGTVDEAFF.

The count of this clone is one. The chain links TRBV27 to TRBJ2-1; TRBD2 agrees at 11 bases. Germline V CDR1 and CDR2: MNHEY, SMNVEV (reference sequence). There are 19 residues in the CDR3. Trimming removed 3 bases from V and 3 bases from J; junction bases left unmatched: 13. CDR3 sequence: CASSFWLAGGRAVYNEQFF. CDR3 sequence (DNA): TGTGCCAGCAGTTTTTGGCTAGCGGGAGGTCGGGCGGTCTACAATGAGCAGTTCTTC.

The chain is built from TRBV6-5 and TRBJ2-3; a possible D gene is TRBD1 (5 bases). Germline V gene lookup returns CDR1 MNHEY and CDR2 SVGAGI. Trimming took 4 bases from V and 1 from J, leaving 12 bases between them. This CDR3 region has 15 residues. The CDR3 loop is CASSLGGAGTDTQYF. CDR3 coding DNA: TGTGCCAGCAGTTTGGGTGGGGCGGGCACAGATACGCAGTATTTT.

J is TRBJ1-1 and V is TRBV27; D is perhaps TRBD1 (5 bases). CDR3 length equals 14 residues. The V gene's germline CDR1 is MNHEY and CDR2 SMNVEV (reference sequence). The V end was cut by 3 bases, the J end by 5 bases, with 13 bases between. As DNA, the CDR3 is TGTGCCAGCAGTTTGTATCAGGGCAGTACTGAAGCTTTCTTT. Protein product: CASSLYQGSTEAFF.

The V gene is TRBV6-5, the J gene TRBJ2-1; 7 bases align to TRBD2. Trimming removed 0 bases from V and 7 bases from J; junction bases left unmatched: 3. The germline V gene has CDR1 MNHEY and CDR2 SVGAGI. The CDR3 contains 14 residues. As DNA, the CDR3 is TGTGCCAGCAGTTACTCCCGGGGGGAGAATGAGCAGTTCTTC. Amino acid sequence: CASSYSRGENEQFF.

This chain connects TRBV7-8 to TRBJ2-5; TRBD2 might be the D (6 bases). The J call may be incorrect, as the DNA end agrees better with TRBJ2-7. Germline loops: CDR1 SGHVS, CDR2 FQNEAQ. The CDR3 extends over 16 amino acids. The CDR3 region is CASSGGLARAPYEQYF. CDR3 sequence (DNA): TGTGCCAGCAGCGGGGGGTTAGCGAGGGCCCCCTACGAGCAGTACTTC.

This chain uses TRBV18 with TRBJ2-7, with 9 bases lining up with TRBD1. Losses at the gene ends were 3 bases for V and 7 bases for J; bases not matched to a gene: 10. Per the germline V gene, CDR1 is KGHSH and CDR2 is LQKENI. This CDR3 has 15 amino acids. CDR3 region: CASSPTGTGFQEQYF. CDR3 bases: TGTGCCAGCTCACCCACCGGGACAGGGTTCCAAGAGCAGTACTTC.

A single count supports this clone. The chain employs TRBV2 and TRBJ1-2; maybe TRBD1 (6 bases). V was pared by 4 bases and J by 6 bases, with 15 bases between. The germline V gene has CDR1 SNHLY and CDR2 FYNNEI. This CDR3 is 14 amino acids long. In DNA, the CDR3 is TGTGCCAGCAGTGCCTCGGTCGCAGGGGATGGCTACACCTTC. Amino acids: CASSASVAGDGYTF.

V usage is TRBV7-2 and J usage is TRBJ1-5; D possibly corresponds to TRBD1 (6 bases). This CDR3 spans 17 amino acids. Trimming stripped 2 bases from V and 3 bases from J, with 17 bases between. Germline values: CDR1 SGHTA, CDR2 FQGNSA. The CDR3 DNA reads TGTGCCAGCAGCTTACAGGGGCGCCGCAGTCTCAATCAGCCCCAGCATTTT. Its protein product is CASSLQGRRSLNQPQHF.

V and J are TRBV9 and TRBJ2-7; weak D call: TRBD2 (7 bases). The CDR3 covers 15 residues. V lost 1 base and J lost 2, with 13 bases in between. Germline V gene data show CDR1 as SGDLS and CDR2 as YYNGEE. The CDR3 is CASSVRGGQTYEQYF. The CDR3, as DNA: TGTGCCAGCAGCGTAAGGGGGGGCCAGACCTACGAGCAGTACTTC.

This rearrangement joins TRBV30 to TRBJ2-7; D might be TRBD1 (6 bases). The CDR3 length is 14 residues. Germline-derived CDR1 and CDR2 are GTSNPN and SVGIG (reference sequence). V lost 3 bases and J lost 3, with 15 bases in between. In nucleotides, the CDR3 is TGTGCCTGGAGGGAAAGGACAGATCTCTACGAGCAGTACTTC. Residues: CAWRERTDLYEQYF.

V gene TRBV6-5 combines with J gene TRBJ2-1; TRBD1 matches at 8 bases. This CDR3 comprises 14 residues. Germline loops: CDR1 MNHEY, CDR2 SVGAGI. Trimming at V came to 7 bases and at J to 2 bases, leaving 4 bases not matched to a gene. The CDR3 is CASNGQGPYNEQFF. In DNA form, the CDR3 reads TGTGCCAGCAACGGACAGGGCCCCTACAATGAGCAGTTCTTC.

The chain joins TRBV9 to TRBJ2-5, with a possible D match to TRBD2 (5 bases). Trimming cost V 2 bases and J 2 bases, with 13 bases left between them. Germline-derived CDR1 and CDR2 are SGDLS and YYNGEE. This CDR3 has 15 residues. In nucleotides, the CDR3 is TGTGCCAGCAGCGTGGAAGGCGGGTCACAAGAGACCCAGTACTTC. This codes for CASSVEGGSQETQYF.

The rearrangement links TRBV27 to TRBJ1-5; D call uncertain. Looked up from germline, CDR1 is MNHEY and CDR2 is SMNVEV (reference sequence). Trimming shortened V by 6 bases and J by 0 bases, and 6 bases separated the two germline ends. The CDR3 covers 13 residues. Written as DNA, the CDR3 is TGTGCCAGCAGCCCCTATAGCAATCAGCCCCAGCATTTT. Its translation: CASSPYSNQPQHF.

The V gene is TRBV7-2, the J gene TRBJ1-5; D remains unclear. The CDR3 spans 12 residues. V lost 5 bases to trimming and J lost 5 bases, with 7 bases between them. Germline V lookup: CDR1 SGHTA, CDR2 FQGNSA. The CDR3: CASSPSYQPQHF. DNA for the CDR3: TGTGCCAGCAGCCCAAGCTATCAGCCCCAGCATTTT.

CDR3 sequence (DNA): TGTGCCAGCAGCCCGGGGACAGGATCCTACGAGCAGTACTTC. Protein sequence: CASSPGTGSYEQYF. V is TRBV7-9 and J is TRBJ2-5, with TRBD1 matching over 8 bases. The DNA end lines up better with TRBJ2-7; the J call may be wrong. The CDR3 is 14 residues long. Germline V gives CDR1 SEHNR, CDR2 FQNEAQ (reference sequence).

The chain carries TRBV7-3 and TRBJ2-2; D is unresolved. The germline CDR1 and CDR2 sequences are SGHTA and FQGTGA. The CDR3 spans 16 residues. Between the trimmed V and J ends, which lost 0 bases and 3 bases, there was a span of 11 bases. DNA for the CDR3: TGTGCCAGCAGCTTAACGCCCGGGTTGGACACCGGGGAGCTGTTTTTT. This sequence encodes CASSLTPGLDTGELFF.

CDR3 sequence reads: CASSLWTGGLHTF. The CDR3 DNA sequence: TGTGCCAGCAGCTTATGGACAGGGGGCCTCCACACCTTC. This chain joins TRBV7-9 and TRBJ1-2, with 11 bases identical to TRBD1. From germline, CDR1 is SEHNR and CDR2 FQNEAQ (reference sequence). The CDR3 extends over 13 amino acids. V trimming: 2 bases; J trimming: 12 bases; junction bases outside the gene matches: 5.

The chain combines TRBV7-3 with TRBJ2-1; the D gene is possibly TRBD2 (6 bases). CDR3 size: 15 residues. The V end was cut by 1 base, the J end by 2 bases, with 9 bases between. Germline V lookup: CDR1 SGHTA, CDR2 FQGTGA. The DNA of the CDR3 is TGTGCCAGCAGCTTAAGAGCGGGTACCTACAATGAGCAGTTCTTC. It specifies CASSLRAGTYNEQFF.

The chain couples TRBV7-8 to TRBJ1-2; weak D call: TRBD1 (5 bases). Germline CDR1 SGHVS, CDR2 FQNEAQ. This CDR3 region has 15 residues. The germline V and J ends were trimmed by 4 bases and 0 bases, with 12 bases remaining between them. The CDR3 sequence is CASSSIGGANYGYTF. Here the CDR3 DNA reads TGTGCCAGCAGCTCCATCGGGGGGGCTAACTATGGCTACACCTTC.